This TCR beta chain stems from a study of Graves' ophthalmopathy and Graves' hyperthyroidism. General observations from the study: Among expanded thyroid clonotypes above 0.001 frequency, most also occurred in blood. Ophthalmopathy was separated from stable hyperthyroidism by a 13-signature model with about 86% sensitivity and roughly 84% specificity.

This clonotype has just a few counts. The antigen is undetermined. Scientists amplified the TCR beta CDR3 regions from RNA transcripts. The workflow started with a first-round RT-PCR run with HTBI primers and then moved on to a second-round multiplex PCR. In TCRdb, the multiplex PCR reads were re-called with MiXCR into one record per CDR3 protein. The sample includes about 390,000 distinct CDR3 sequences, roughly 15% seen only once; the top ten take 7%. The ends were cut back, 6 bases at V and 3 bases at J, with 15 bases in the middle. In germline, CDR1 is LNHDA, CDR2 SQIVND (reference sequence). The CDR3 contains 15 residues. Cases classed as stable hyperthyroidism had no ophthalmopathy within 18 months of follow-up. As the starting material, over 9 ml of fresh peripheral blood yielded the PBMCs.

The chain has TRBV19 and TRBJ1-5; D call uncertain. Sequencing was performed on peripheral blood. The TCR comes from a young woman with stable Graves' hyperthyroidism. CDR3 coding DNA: TGTGCCAGTAGCTCCCTTGGAACCCTCAATCAGCCCCAGCATTTT. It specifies CASSSLGTLNQPQHF.